In its sample, the clone carrying this TCR beta chain was seen many times. Its antigen is unknown. Trimming pared 2 bases from V and 1 base from J, leaving 8 bases between. This CDR3 has 14 amino acids. Germline CDR1 MNHEY, CDR2 SVGEGT. The data belong to a study of Graves' ophthalmopathy and Graves' hyperthyroidism. Study findings and constraints: Cross-validated, the 13-signature model showed 87.88%/81.08% sensitivity/specificity, and 80%/75% in the test set. Blood contained most expanded thyroid clonotypes exceeding 0.001 frequency.

RNA transcripts served as template for amplifying TCR beta CDR3 sequences. The library came from an HTBI-primed first-round RT-PCR and a second-round multiplex PCR. TCRdb ran MiXCR on the multiplex PCR reads and lists one entry per CDR3 protein. The table has 450,000 or so distinct CDR3 sequences, under 15% seen once. The source of this sequence is a woman in her twenties or thirties with Graves' ophthalmopathy. The J gene is TRBJ2-5, the V gene TRBV6-2 or TRBV6-3; no definite D call. The sequenced material came from blood. The CDR3 protein is CASSYTAVQETQYF. CDR3 nucleotides: TGTGCCAGCAGTTACACGGCAGTCCAAGAGACCCAGTACTTC.